Following are 12 T cell receptor beta chains from one sample sequenced in a study of T cell responses to AZD1222 COVID-19 vaccine. Measured with immunoSEQ multiplex PCR; TCRdb has only the in-frame clones, and not every one. The table has under 200,000 clones, over 90% seen once. The source material was peripheral blood, sampled on day 0 of AZD1222 vaccination. These receptors originate from an adult in good health.

The CDR3 is CASSQRHLEQFF. CDR3 DNA sequence: TGTGCCAGCAGCCAACGCCATTTGGAGCAGTTCTTC. This sequence joins TRBV3-1 (or the pseudogene TRBV3-2) and TRBJ2-1; no definite D call. CDR3 length: 12 residues. Germline V gene sequence: CDR1 LGHDT, CDR2 YNNKEL (reference sequence). V was shortened by 2 bases and J by 10 bases, with 9 bases between the two germline ends.

The chain has TRBV6-5 and TRBJ2-1, with TRBD2 as a possible D gene (6 bases). V was pared by 0 bases and J by 4 bases, with 13 bases between. The CDR3 covers 16 residues. CDR1 and CDR2 (germline): MNHEY, SVGAGI. CDR3 bases: TGTGCCAGCAGTTACTCGACTAGTTTTTCGTACAATGAGCAGTTCTTC. It encodes CASSYSTSFSYNEQFF.

The chain couples TRBV7-2 to TRBJ1-2; 10 bases fit TRBD1. With 1 base clipped from V and 5 bases from J, the junction kept 7 bases outside the gene matches. CDR1 and CDR2 (germline): SGHTA, FQGNSA. The CDR3 consists of 16 residues. CDR3 amino acids: CASSLGYGTGEYGYTF. Written as DNA, the CDR3 is TGTGCCAGCAGCTTAGGGTACGGGACAGGGGAATATGGCTACACCTTC.

This chain links TRBV27 with TRBJ2-2; D is tentatively TRBD1 or TRBD2 (5 bases each). V was cut by 3 bases and J by 7 bases, with 9 bases left in between. This CDR3 contains 13 residues. In germline, CDR1 is MNHEY, CDR2 SMNVEV (reference sequence). The CDR3 sequence is CASSLGVGGELFF. The DNA for the CDR3 is TGTGCCAGCAGTTTGGGGGTGGGCGGGGAGCTGTTTTTT.

The chain is built from TRBV18 and TRBJ2-2; 10 nucleotides line up with TRBD2. The CDR3 runs to 20 residues. Unmatched junction bases numbered 19, after V lost 6 bases and J lost 3 bases. Germline V gene lookup returns CDR1 KGHSH and CDR2 LQKENI. CDR3 residues: CASSSRAVWTSGGDTGELFF. For the CDR3, the DNA is TGTGCCAGCTCGTCCCGTGCGGTATGGACTAGCGGAGGGGACACCGGGGAGCTGTTTTTT.

This sequence joins TRBV19 and TRBJ1-2, with D hard to call. The CDR3 runs to 12 residues. Trimming removed 1 base at V and 10 bases at J, with 10 bases between. Germline CDR1 LNHDA, CDR2 SQIVND (reference sequence). CDR3: CASSIGVSTYTF. The DNA of the CDR3 is TGTGCCAGTAGTATAGGAGTGAGCACCTACACCTTC.

The V call is TRBV28, the J call TRBJ1-1; perhaps TRBD1 as D (5 bases). V lost 6 bases to trimming and J lost 7 bases, with 15 bases between them. Germline values: CDR1 MDHEN, CDR2 SYDVKM. CDR3 size: 13 residues. CDR3 region: CASSSFQGSEAFF. The CDR3 DNA follows: TGTGCCAGCAGCTCATTCCAGGGTAGTGAAGCTTTCTTT.

The V call is TRBV27, the J call TRBJ2-1; the D is unclear. The length of the CDR3 is 12 residues. V was cut by 6 bases and J by 14 bases, with 17 bases left in between. Germline CDR1 is MNHEY and CDR2 is SMNVEV (reference sequence). CDR3 loop: CASSLDKTHEFF. The CDR3 nucleotides read TGTGCCAGCAGCCTCGACAAGACCCACGAGTTCTTC.

This clone has only a few counts. V gene TRBV21-1 combines with J gene TRBJ1-4. TRBV21-1 is shown as a pseudogene. This CDR3 is built from 16 residues. CDR3 nucleotide sequence: TGTGCCAGCAGCAAGCCCGGGACCACAACTAATGAAAAACTGTTTTTT. The encoded protein is CASSKPGTTTNEKLFF.

V and J are TRBV12-3 or TRBV12-4 and TRBJ2-7; the D is unclear. There are 11 residues in the CDR3. The V end lost 5 bases, the J end lost 3 bases, and 5 bases lay between the germline ends. For the CDR3, the DNA is TGTGCCAGCAGTACTAACTACGAGCAGTACTTC. This codes for CASSTNYEQYF.

The rearrangement joins TRBV7-9 to TRBJ2-1; D is undetermined. CDR1 is SEHNR, CDR2 FQNEAQ, per germline (reference sequence). Deletions cut 2 bases from V and 7 bases from J, with 6 bases between. The CDR3 is 12 residues long. CDR3 protein: CASSLLANEQFF. CDR3 DNA sequence: TGTGCCAGCAGCTTACTCGCGAATGAGCAGTTCTTC.

This clone was seen a few times. The chain employs TRBV6-1 and TRBJ2-3, with D hard to call. This CDR3 has 15 amino acids. In germline, CDR1 is MNHNS, CDR2 SASEGT. Trimming removed 2 bases at V and 2 bases at J, with 11 bases between. CDR3 loop: CASSEKLEATDTQYF. In nucleotides, the CDR3 is TGTGCCAGCAGTGAAAAGCTAGAGGCCACAGATACGCAGTATTTT.